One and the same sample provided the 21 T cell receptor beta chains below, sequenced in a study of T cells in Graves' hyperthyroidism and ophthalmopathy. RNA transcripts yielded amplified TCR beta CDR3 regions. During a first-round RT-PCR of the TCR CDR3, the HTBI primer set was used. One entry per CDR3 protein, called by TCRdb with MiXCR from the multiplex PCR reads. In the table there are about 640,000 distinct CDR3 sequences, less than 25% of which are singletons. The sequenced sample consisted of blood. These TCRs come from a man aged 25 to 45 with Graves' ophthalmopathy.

This CDR3 reads CASSPGRREQYF. CDR3 nucleotide sequence: TGTGCCAGCAGCCCCGGGCGGAGGGAGCAGTACTTC. This chain joins TRBV7-3 and TRBJ2-7, with D possibly TRBD2 on 5 matching bases. The CDR3 is 12 residues long. Trimming pared 5 bases from V and 7 bases from J, leaving 12 bases between. The germline CDR1 and CDR2 sequences are SGHTA and FQGTGA. The full variable domain, rest sourced from reference TRBV7-3 and TRBJ2-7, is GAGVSQTPSNKVTEKGKYVELRCDPISGHTALYWYRQSLGQGPEFLIYFQGTGAADDSGLPNDRFFAVRPEGSVSTLKIQRTERGDSAVYLCASSPGRREQYFGPGTRLTVT.

This chain's CDR3 is CASSPEASYEQYF. Here the CDR3 DNA reads TGTGCCAGCTCACCAGAAGCTAGCTACGAGCAGTACTTC. V usage is TRBV18 and J usage is TRBJ2-7; D call uncertain. Germline CDR1 is KGHSH and CDR2 is LQKENI. V dropped 2 bases and J dropped 3 bases, with 8 bases sitting between them. The CDR3 length is 13 residues.

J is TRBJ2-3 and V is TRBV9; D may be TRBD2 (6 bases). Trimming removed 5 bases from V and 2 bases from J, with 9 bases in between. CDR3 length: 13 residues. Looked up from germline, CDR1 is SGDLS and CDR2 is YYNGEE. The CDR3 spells CASRDYNTDTQYF. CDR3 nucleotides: TGTGCCAGCAGGGACTATAACACAGATACGCAGTATTTT.

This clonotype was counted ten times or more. The CDR3 bases are TGTGCCAGCAGTTTTCAGGCCGACAGCATGAACACTGAAGCTTTCTTT. As protein: CASSFQADSMNTEAFF. The J gene is TRBJ1-1, the V gene TRBV13; D perhaps matches TRBD1 (5 bases). CDR1 and CDR2 from the germline V gene are PRHDT and FYEKMQ (reference sequence). Deletions cut 6 bases from V and 0 bases from J, with 17 bases between. The length of the CDR3 is 16 residues. Looking up the rest from reference TRBV13 and TRBJ1-1 gives the full variable domain: AAGVIQSPRHLIKEKRETATLKCYPIPRHDTVYWYQQGPGQDPQFLISFYEKMQSDKGSIPDRFSAQQFSDYHSELNMSSLELGDSALYFCASSFQADSMNTEAFFGQGTRLTVV.

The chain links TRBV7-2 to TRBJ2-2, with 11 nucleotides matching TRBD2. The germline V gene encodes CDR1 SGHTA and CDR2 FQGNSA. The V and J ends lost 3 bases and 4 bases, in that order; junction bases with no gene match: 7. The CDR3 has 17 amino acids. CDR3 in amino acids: CASSLLAGGRVTGELFF. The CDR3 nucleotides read TGTGCCAGCAGCTTGTTAGCGGGAGGGCGCGTCACCGGGGAGCTGTTTTTT.

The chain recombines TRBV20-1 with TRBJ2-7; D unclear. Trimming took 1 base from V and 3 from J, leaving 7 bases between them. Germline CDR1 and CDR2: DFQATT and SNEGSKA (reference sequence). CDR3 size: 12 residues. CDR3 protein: CSARGRHYEQYF. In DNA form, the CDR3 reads TGCAGTGCTAGAGGACGGCACTACGAGCAGTACTTC.

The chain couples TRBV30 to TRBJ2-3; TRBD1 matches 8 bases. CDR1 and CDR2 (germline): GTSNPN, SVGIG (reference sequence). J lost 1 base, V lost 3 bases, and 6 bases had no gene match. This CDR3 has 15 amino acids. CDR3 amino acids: CAWSGTGGRTDTQYF. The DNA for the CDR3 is TGTGCCTGGAGCGGAACAGGGGGGCGCACAGATACGCAGTATTTT.

The CDR3 region is CASSDTGGPYEQYF. In DNA, the CDR3 is TGTGCCAGCAGTGACACGGGAGGGCCCTACGAGCAGTACTTC. The V gene is TRBV2, the J gene TRBJ2-7; 8 positions agree with TRBD2. The germline V gene encodes CDR1 SNHLY and CDR2 FYNNEI. J gave up 2 bases and V 3 bases, and 3 bases lay outside the gene matches. This CDR3 is 14 amino acids long.

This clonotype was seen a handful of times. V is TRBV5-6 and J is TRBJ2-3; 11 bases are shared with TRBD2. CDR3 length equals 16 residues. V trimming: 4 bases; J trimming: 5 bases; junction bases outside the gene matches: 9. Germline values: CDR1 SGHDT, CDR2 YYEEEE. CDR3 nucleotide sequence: TGTGCCAGCAGCACCCGACTAGCGGGAATTTTAGATACGCAGTATTTT. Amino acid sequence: CASSTRLAGILDTQYF.

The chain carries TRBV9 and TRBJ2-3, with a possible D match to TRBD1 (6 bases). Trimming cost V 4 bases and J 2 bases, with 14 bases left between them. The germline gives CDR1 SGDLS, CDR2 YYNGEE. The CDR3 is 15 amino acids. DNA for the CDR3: TGTGCCAGCAGCCATACTACAGGGACCACAGATACGCAGTATTTT. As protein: CASSHTTGTTDTQYF.

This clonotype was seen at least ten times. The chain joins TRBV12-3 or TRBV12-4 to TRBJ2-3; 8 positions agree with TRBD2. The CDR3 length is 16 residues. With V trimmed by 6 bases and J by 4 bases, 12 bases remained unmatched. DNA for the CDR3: TGTGCCAGCAGCGACCGAGCGGGAGTTACGGCAGATACGCAGTATTTT. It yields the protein CASSDRAGVTADTQYF.

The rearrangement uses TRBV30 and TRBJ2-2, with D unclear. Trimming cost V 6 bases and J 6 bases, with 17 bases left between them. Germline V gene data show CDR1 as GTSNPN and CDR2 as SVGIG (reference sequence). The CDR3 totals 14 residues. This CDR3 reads CACSHRRIAGELFF. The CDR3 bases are TGTGCCTGCTCCCACCGGAGAATAGCCGGGGAGCTGTTTTTT.

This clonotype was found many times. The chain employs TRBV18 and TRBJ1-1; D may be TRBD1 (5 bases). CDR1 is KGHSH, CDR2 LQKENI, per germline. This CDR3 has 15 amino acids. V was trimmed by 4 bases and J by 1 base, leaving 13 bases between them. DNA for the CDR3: TGTGCCAGCTCACTACGGACACTTCAGAACACTGAAGCTTTCTTT. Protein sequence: CASSLRTLQNTEAFF.

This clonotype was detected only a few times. This CDR3 is CAWSHNGGINEKLFF. DNA for the CDR3: TGTGCCTGGAGTCACAACGGGGGAATTAATGAAAAACTGTTTTTT. This rearrangement joins TRBV30 to TRBJ1-4; tentatively, D is TRBD1 (5 bases). Germline lookup yields CDR1 GTSNPN and CDR2 SVGIG (reference sequence). CDR3 size: 15 residues. Trimming left V 2 bases short and J 4 bases short, with 14 bases between.

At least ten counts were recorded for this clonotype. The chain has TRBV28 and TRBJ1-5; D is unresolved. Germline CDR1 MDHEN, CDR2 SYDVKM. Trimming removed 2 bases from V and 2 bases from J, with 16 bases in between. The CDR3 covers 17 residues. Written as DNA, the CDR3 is TGTGCCAGCAGTTTAGGGAGTGCCGCTCTAGGCAATCAGCCCCAGCATTTT. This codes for CASSLGSAALGNQPQHF. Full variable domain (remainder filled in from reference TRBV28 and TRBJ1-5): DVKVTQSSRYLVKRTGEKVFLECVQDMDHENMFWYRQDPGLGLRLIYFSYDVKMKEKGDIPEGYSVSREKKERFSLILESASTNQTSMYLCASSLGSAALGNQPQHFGDGTRLSIL.

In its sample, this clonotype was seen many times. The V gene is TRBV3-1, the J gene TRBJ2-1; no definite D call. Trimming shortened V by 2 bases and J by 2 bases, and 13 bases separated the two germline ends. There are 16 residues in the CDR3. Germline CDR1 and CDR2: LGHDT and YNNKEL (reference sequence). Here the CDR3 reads CASSQSLGRTYNEQFF. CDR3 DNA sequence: TGTGCCAGCAGCCAAAGCCTTGGGCGTACCTACAATGAGCAGTTCTTC.

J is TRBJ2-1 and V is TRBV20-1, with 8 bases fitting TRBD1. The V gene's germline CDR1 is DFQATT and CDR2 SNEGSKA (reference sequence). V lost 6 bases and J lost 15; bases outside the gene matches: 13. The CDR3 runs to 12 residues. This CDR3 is CSASRDRQNWFF. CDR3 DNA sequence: TGCAGTGCGAGCCGGGACAGGCAAAATTGGTTCTTC.

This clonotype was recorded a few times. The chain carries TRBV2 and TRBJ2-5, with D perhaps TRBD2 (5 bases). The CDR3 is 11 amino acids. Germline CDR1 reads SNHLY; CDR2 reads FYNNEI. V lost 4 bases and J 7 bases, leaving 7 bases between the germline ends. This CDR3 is CASSVEGTQYF. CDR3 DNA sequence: TGTGCCAGCAGTGTCGAGGGGACCCAGTACTTC.

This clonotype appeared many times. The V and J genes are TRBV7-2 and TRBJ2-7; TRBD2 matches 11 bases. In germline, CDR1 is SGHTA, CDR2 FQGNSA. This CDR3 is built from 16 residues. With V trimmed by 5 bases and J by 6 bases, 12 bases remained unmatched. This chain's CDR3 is CASSPNSGRAFSEQYF. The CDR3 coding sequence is TGTGCCAGCAGCCCCAATAGCGGGAGGGCGTTCAGCGAGCAGTACTTC.

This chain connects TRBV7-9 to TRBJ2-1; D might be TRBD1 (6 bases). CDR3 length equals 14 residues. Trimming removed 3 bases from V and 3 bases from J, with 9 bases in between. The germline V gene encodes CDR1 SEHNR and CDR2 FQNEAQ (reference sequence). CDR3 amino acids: CASSFHRDYNEQFF. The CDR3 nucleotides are TGTGCCAGCAGCTTCCACAGGGACTACAATGAGCAGTTCTTC.

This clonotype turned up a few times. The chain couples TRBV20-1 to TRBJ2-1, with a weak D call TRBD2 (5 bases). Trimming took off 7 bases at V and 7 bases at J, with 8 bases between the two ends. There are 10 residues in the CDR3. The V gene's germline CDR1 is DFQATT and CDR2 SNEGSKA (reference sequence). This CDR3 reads CSGRGNEQFF. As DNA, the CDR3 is TGCAGTGGCAGAGGGAATGAGCAGTTCTTC.